The rows below give T cell receptor beta chains drawn from one sample of a study of T cell responses to AZD1222 COVID-19 vaccine. Sequencing used immunoSEQ multiplex PCR; TCRdb keeps in-frame clones, though not all of them. The sample shows roughly 140,000 clones, roughly 90% of them seen only once. This specimen was peripheral blood, taken 28 days after the second AZD1222 dose. These receptors all stem from an adult who received the AZD1222 COVID-19 vaccine. CDR3s include the opening cysteine and the closing phenylalanine or tryptophan. D genes are given only for firm matches. Rows may omit the clone size; those that give it use once, few, many or a size class.

size: -
V: TRBV25-1
D: -
length: 14
J: TRBJ1-2
DNA: TGTGCCAGCAGCTCGGGGGGGGATAACTATGGCTACACCTTC
CDR3: CASSSGGDNYGYTF

size: -
V: TRBV5-8
D: -
length: 14
J: TRBJ2-4
DNA: TGTGCCAGCAGCCCGGGAGTAGCCAAAAACATTCAGTACTTC
CDR3: CASSPGVAKNIQYF

size: -
V: TRBV4-1
D: TRBD1
length: 15
J: TRBJ1-1
DNA: TGCGCCAGCAGCGCCCGGGACAGGGAATACACTGAAGCTTTCTTT
CDR3: CASSARDREYTEAFF

size: -
V: TRBV4-1
D: TRBD2
length: 14
J: TRBJ2-7
DNA: TGCGCCAGCAGCCGGACTAGCGTCGACCACGAGCAGTACTTC
CDR3: CASSRTSVDHEQYF

size: -
V: TRBV7-6
D: -
length: 15
J: TRBJ1-1
DNA: TGTGCCAGCAGCTTAGGGGTGGTAGGGGACACTGAAGCTTTCTTT
CDR3: CASSLGVVGDTEAFF

size: -
V: TRBV7-9
D: TRBD2
length: 16
J: TRBJ2-1
DNA: TGTGCCAGCAGCTTAAGCGGGAGGGTCTCCTACAATGAGCAGTTCTTC
CDR3: CASSLSGRVSYNEQFF

size: -
V: TRBV11-2
D: -
length: 12
J: TRBJ2-3
DNA: TGTGCCAGCAGCTTAGATCACGAAGCGCAGTATTTT
CDR3: CASSLDHEAQYF

size: -
V: TRBV7-9
D: -
length: 15
J: TRBJ2-7
DNA: TGTGCCAGCAGCTACGGGACACTAGCTGGCTACGAGCAGTACTTC
CDR3: CASSYGTLAGYEQYF

size: -
V: TRBV11-2
D: -
length: 12
J: TRBJ2-7
DNA: TGTGCCAGCAGCTTAGACGGCTACGAGCAGTACTTC
CDR3: CASSLDGYEQYF

size: -
V: TRBV4-2
D: -
length: 15
J: TRBJ1-5
DNA: TGTGCCAGCAGCCAAGAATACTTGGGGGATCAGCCCCAGCATTTT
CDR3: CASSQEYLGDQPQHF

size: -
V: TRBV3-1/TRBV3-2
D: TRBD2
length: 15
J: TRBJ2-1
DNA: TGTGCCAGCAGCCTAGGACTAGCGGGATGGAATGAGCAGTTCTTC
CDR3: CASSLGLAGWNEQFF

size: -
V: TRBV5-6
D: TRBD1
length: 13
J: TRBJ2-7
DNA: TGTGCCAGCAGCTTTGGGACAGGCTACGAGCAGTACTTC
CDR3: CASSFGTGYEQYF

size: -
V: TRBV10-3
D: TRBD2
length: 14
J: TRBJ2-3
DNA: TGTGCCATCGAAAGCGGGAGGGGTTCAGATACGCAGTATTTT
CDR3: CAIESGRGSDTQYF

size: -
V: TRBV9
D: -
length: 16
J: TRBJ2-1
DNA: TGTGCCAGCAGCGTATCGTGGCCGAGCTCCTACAATGAGCAGTTCTTC
CDR3: CASSVSWPSSYNEQFF

size: -
V: TRBV6-6
D: -
length: 13
J: TRBJ1-2
DNA: TGTGCCAGCAGCCTGGACGGGGGCTATGGCTACACCTTC
CDR3: CASSLDGGYGYTF

size: once
V: TRBV4-2
D: TRBD2
length: 18
J: TRBJ2-7
DNA: TGTGCCAGCAGCCAAGAGACTAGCGGGAGTGCCCAAATCTACGAGCAGTACTTC
CDR3: CASSQETSGSAQIYEQYF

size: -
V: TRBV2
D: -
length: 10
J: TRBJ2-1
DNA: TGTGCCAGCAGTGGGTCCAAGCAGTTCTTC
CDR3: CASSGSKQFF

size: -
V: TRBV6-5
D: TRBD2
length: 15
J: TRBJ2-5
DNA: TGTGCCAGCAGTAGACTAGCGGGGGACCAAGAGACCCAGTACTTC
CDR3: CASSRLAGDQETQYF

size: -
V: TRBV29-1
D: TRBD1
length: 13
J: TRBJ1-2
DNA: TGCAGCGTTGGACAGGGAAATGGCTATGGCTACACCTTC
CDR3: CSVGQGNGYGYTF

size: -
V: TRBV5-1
D: -
length: 12
J: TRBJ2-7
DNA: TGCGCCAGCAGCAGGACAGACTACGAGCAGTACTTC
CDR3: CASSRTDYEQYF

size: -
V: TRBV19
D: -
length: 16
J: TRBJ1-4
DNA: TGTGCCAGTAAGGAACAGGCGTGGGCAACTAATGAAAAACTGTTTTTT
CDR3: CASKEQAWATNEKLFF

size: -
V: TRBV5-6
D: TRBD1
length: 14
J: TRBJ1-2
DNA: TGTGCCAGCAGCTGGAGAACAGGGGACTATGGCTACACCTTC
CDR3: CASSWRTGDYGYTF

size: -
V: TRBV6-1
D: -
length: 15
J: TRBJ1-5
DNA: TGTGCCAGCAGTGAGGGTTCCCCTAGCAATCAGCCCCAGCATTTT
CDR3: CASSEGSPSNQPQHF

size: -
V: TRBV19
D: -
length: 13
J: TRBJ1-2
DNA: TGTGCCAGTAGTATAGAAGGGAACTATGGCTACACCTTC
CDR3: CASSIEGNYGYTF

size: -
V: TRBV5-1
D: -
length: 13
J: TRBJ2-5
DNA: TGCGCCAGCAGCTTGGAGTGGGGAGAGACCCAGTACTTC
CDR3: CASSLEWGETQYF

size: -
V: TRBV5-1
D: -
length: 14
J: TRBJ2-2
DNA: TGCGCCAGCAGCTTGGCATACTCCACCGGGGAGCTGTTTTTT
CDR3: CASSLAYSTGELFF

size: once
V: TRBV13
D: -
length: 13
J: TRBJ2-7
DNA: TGTGCCAGCACCGGGACAAACTCCTACGAGCAGTACTTC
CDR3: CASTGTNSYEQYF

size: -
V: TRBV7-9
D: TRBD2
length: 14
J: TRBJ2-3
DNA: TGTGCCAGCAGCGCTACGGGAGGATCAGATACGCAGTATTTT
CDR3: CASSATGGSDTQYF

size: -
V: TRBV5-1
D: -
length: 15
J: TRBJ2-2
DNA: TGCGCCAGCAGTTTGGTCTCCACGAACACCGGGGAGCTGTTTTTT
CDR3: CASSLVSTNTGELFF

size: -
V: TRBV6-2/TRBV6-3
D: TRBD2
length: 15
J: TRBJ2-7
DNA: TGTGCCAGCAGTTACTCAAAGGGACTAGAATACGAGCAGTACTTC
CDR3: CASSYSKGLEYEQYF

size: -
V: TRBV5-1
D: -
length: 14
J: TRBJ2-7
DNA: TGCGCCAGCAGCTTGAAGTGGGGCGGCTACGGGCAGTACTTC
CDR3: CASSLKWGGYGQYF

size: -
V: TRBV7-9
D: -
length: 13
J: TRBJ1-1
DNA: TGTGCCAGCAGCACCCAAGGGAACACTGAAGCTTTCTTT
CDR3: CASSTQGNTEAFF

size: -
V: TRBV5-1
D: -
length: 14
J: TRBJ2-7
DNA: TGCGCCAGCAGCCCGACGTCAGGTTCCTACGAGCAGTACTTC
CDR3: CASSPTSGSYEQYF

size: -
V: TRBV7-6
D: TRBD2
length: 18
J: TRBJ2-1
DNA: TGTGCCAGCAGCTTAGAACTAGCGGGAGGGGGTAGCTACAATGAGCAGTTCTTC
CDR3: CASSLELAGGGSYNEQFF

size: -
V: TRBV30
D: -
length: 14
J: TRBJ1-2
DNA: TGTGCCTGGAGTGTAGGGAACGCTAACTATGGCTACACCTTC
CDR3: CAWSVGNANYGYTF

size: -
V: TRBV30
D: -
length: 13
J: TRBJ1-1
DNA: TGTGCCTGGAGTGTAGAAGGGGACACTGAAGCTTTCTTT
CDR3: CAWSVEGDTEAFF

size: -
V: TRBV15
D: -
length: 15
J: TRBJ1-5
DNA: TGTGCCACCAGCAGAGATCGAGGGGGTGTGCAGCCCCAGCATTTT
CDR3: CATSRDRGGVQPQHF